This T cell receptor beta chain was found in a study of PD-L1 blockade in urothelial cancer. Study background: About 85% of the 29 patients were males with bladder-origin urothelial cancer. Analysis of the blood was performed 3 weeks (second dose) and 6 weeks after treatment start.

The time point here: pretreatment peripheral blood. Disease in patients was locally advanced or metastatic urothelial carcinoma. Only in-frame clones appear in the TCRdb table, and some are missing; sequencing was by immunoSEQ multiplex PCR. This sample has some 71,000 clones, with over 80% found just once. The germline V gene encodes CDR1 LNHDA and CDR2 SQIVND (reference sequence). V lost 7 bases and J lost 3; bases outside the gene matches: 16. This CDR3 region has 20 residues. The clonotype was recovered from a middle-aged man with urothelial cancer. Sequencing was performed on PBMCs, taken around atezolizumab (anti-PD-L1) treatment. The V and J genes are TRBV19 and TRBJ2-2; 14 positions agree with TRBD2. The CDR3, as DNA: TGTGCCAGTACTAGCACTTCCGGGACTAGCGGGAGATTGTACACCGGGGAGCTGTTTTTT. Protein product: CASTSTSGTSGRLYTGELFF.